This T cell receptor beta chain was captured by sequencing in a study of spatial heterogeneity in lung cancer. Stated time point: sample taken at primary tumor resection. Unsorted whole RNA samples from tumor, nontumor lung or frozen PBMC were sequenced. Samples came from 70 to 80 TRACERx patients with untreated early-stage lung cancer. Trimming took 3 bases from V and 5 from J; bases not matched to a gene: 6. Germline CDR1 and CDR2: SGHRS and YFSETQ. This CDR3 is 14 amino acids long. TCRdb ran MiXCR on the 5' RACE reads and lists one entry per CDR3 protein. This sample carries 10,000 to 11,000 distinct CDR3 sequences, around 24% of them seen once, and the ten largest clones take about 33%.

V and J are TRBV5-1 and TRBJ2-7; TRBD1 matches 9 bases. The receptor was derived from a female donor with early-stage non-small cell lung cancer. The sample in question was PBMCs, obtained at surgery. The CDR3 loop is CASSSGQGKNEQYF. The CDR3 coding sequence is TGCGCCAGCAGCTCGGGACAGGGAAAGAACGAGCAGTACTTC.